Each of the 12 T cell receptor beta chains below was sequenced from the same sample in a study of cytomegalovirus exposure and HLA in healthy donors. PCR involved 60 Vbeta and 13 Jbeta primers. Here immunoSEQ multiplex PCR was the method, and the copy in TCRdb shows in-frame clones only, minus some. The sample yields 100,000 to 150,000 clones, roughly 70% seen once. Material: PBMCs. The receptor source for this set is a woman between 40 and 55 years old in good health and CMV-seropositive.

There are a few counts of this clone. This chain uses TRBV5-4 with TRBJ1-1, with TRBD1 identical over 7 bases. V was clipped by 1 base and J by 8 bases; unmatched bases: 5. Germline V gene lookup returns CDR1 SGHNT and CDR2 YYREEE (reference sequence). CDR3 length: 13 residues. The CDR3 DNA sequence: TGTGCCAGCAGCTTGATTGACAGGGAGGAAGCTTTCTTT. It translates to CASSLIDREEAFF.

The chain has TRBV19 and TRBJ1-2; 7 nucleotides line up with TRBD1. The J segment lost 1 base and the V segment lost 9 bases, leaving 20 bases of the junction unmatched. CDR3 length: 18 residues. Germline-derived CDR1 and CDR2 are LNHDA and SQIVND (reference sequence). As DNA, the CDR3 is TGTGCCAGCAACGCTCCGATCGGGACAGCCCTCATTAACTATGGCTACACCTTC. Its protein product is CASNAPIGTALINYGYTF.

Concerning this clone itself: Its ends do not fully match the called genes, so a read error is possible. For the CDR3, the DNA is TGTGCCATCAGTACCGGACTAGCGGGCCCAGAGACCCAGTACTTC. It codes for CAISTGLAGPETQYF. The rearrangement links TRBV6-5 to TRBJ2-5, with 11 bases matching TRBD2. The germline CDR1 and CDR2 sequences are MNHEY and SVGAGI. CDR3 length: 15 amino acids.

CDR3 region: CATSRERTGGSYEQYF. The DNA for the CDR3 is TGTGCCACCAGCAGAGAGCGGACAGGGGGGTCCTACGAGCAGTACTTC. The chain employs TRBV15 and TRBJ2-7; 10 bases line up with TRBD1. This CDR3 region has 16 residues. The V gene's germline CDR1 is LNHNV and CDR2 YYDKDF (reference sequence). Losses at the gene ends were 0 bases for V and 1 base for J; bases not matched to a gene: 3.

This clone was detected a few times. This rearrangement joins TRBV19 to TRBJ1-2; TRBD1 agrees at 10 bases. The CDR3 is made up of 15 amino acids. In germline, CDR1 is LNHDA, CDR2 SQIVND (reference sequence). The V segment lost 6 bases and the J segment 6 bases; nucleotides outside the gene matches: 10. The chain's CDR3 is CASRQSGTGENGYTF. The CDR3 DNA reads TGTGCCAGTAGGCAGTCCGGGACAGGGGAGAATGGCTACACCTTC.

The chain recombines TRBV28 with TRBJ1-2, with TRBD1 identical over 7 bases. In germline, CDR1 is MDHEN, CDR2 SYDVKM. V trimming: 10 bases; J trimming: 4 bases; junction bases outside the gene matches: 12. This CDR3 contains 14 residues. This CDR3 is CATRGGTAAYGYTF. The CDR3 DNA follows: TGTGCCACCCGAGGCGGGACAGCCGCCTATGGCTACACCTTC.

The gene calls are TRBV30 and TRBJ1-5, with a weak D call TRBD1 (5 bases). CDR1 is GTSNPN, CDR2 SVGIG, per germline (reference sequence). Trimming pared 5 bases from V and 4 bases from J, leaving 18 bases between. The CDR3 is made up of 15 amino acids. CDR3 loop: CAWSRQTFTNQPQHF. The CDR3 nucleotides are TGTGCCTGGTCTCGACAGACTTTTACAAATCAGCCCCAGCATTTT.

The V call is TRBV11-2, the J call TRBJ2-7; 8 nucleotides match TRBD2. V shed 3 bases, J shed 3 bases, and the junction held 4 bases outside the gene matches. From germline, CDR1 is SGHAT and CDR2 FQNNGV. The CDR3 is 14 residues long. The CDR3, as DNA: TGTGCCAGCAGCTTGGAGCGGGGGTACTACGAGCAGTACTTC. Its protein product is CASSLERGYYEQYF.

This chain links TRBV7-9 with TRBJ1-1, with D unresolved. The V and J ends lost 4 bases and 0 bases respectively, with 9 bases between them. The CDR3 has 14 residues. The germline V gene encodes CDR1 SEHNR and CDR2 FQNEAQ (reference sequence). CDR3 protein: CASSSRPLNTEAFF. CDR3 nucleotides: TGTGCCAGCAGCTCCAGGCCATTGAACACTGAAGCTTTCTTT.

This chain connects TRBV5-5 to TRBJ2-2, with a tentative D call TRBD1 (6 bases). CDR1 and CDR2 from the germline V gene are SGHKS and YYEKEE (reference sequence). Trimming took off 1 base at V and 5 bases at J, with 12 bases between the two ends. This CDR3 has 15 amino acids. The CDR3 DNA reads TGTGCCAGCAGCTTGAACAGGGATCATACCGGGGAGCTGTTTTTT. Translating gives CASSLNRDHTGELFF.

The chain is built from TRBV4-3 and TRBJ1-1, with D hard to call. The V gene lost 3 bases and the J gene lost 0 bases, with 5 bases spanning the gap. The germline V gene encodes CDR1 LGHNA and CDR2 YSLEER. The CDR3 consists of 13 residues. The CDR3 spells CASSQFMNTEAFF. CDR3 DNA sequence: TGCGCCAGCAGCCAGTTTATGAACACTGAAGCTTTCTTT.

CDR3 loop: CASSSGSGGSNYGYTF. The CDR3 nucleotides read TGTGCCAGCAGCTCGGGGTCAGGGGGATCTAACTATGGCTACACCTTC. The gene calls are TRBV7-2 and TRBJ1-2, with TRBD1 matching over 7 bases. CDR1 is SGHTA, CDR2 FQGNSA, per germline. CDR3 length: 16 amino acids. Trimming at V came to 4 bases and at J to 0 bases, leaving 8 bases not matched to a gene. Supplemented by reference TRBV7-2 and TRBJ1-2, the full variable domain reads GAGVSQSPSNKVTEKGKDVELRCDPISGHTALYWYRQSLGQGLEFLIYFQGNSAPDKSGLPSDRFSAERTGGSVSTLTIQRTQQEDSAVYLCASSSGSGGSNYGYTFGSGTRLTVV.